The T cell receptor (beta chain) described here comes from a study of human T cells and chemical hapten exposure. Germline V CDR1 and CDR2: SGDLS, YYNGEE. V dropped 0 bases and J dropped 4 bases, with 5 bases sitting between them. The CDR3 runs to 13 residues. TCRdb re-called the RACE reads through MiXCR, storing one row per CDR3 protein. The sample includes roughly 71,000 distinct CDR3 sequences, over 8.5% seen only once; the top ten take roughly 1.4%. This clonotype was observed many times. As to time point: patch test 3, about 24 weeks after DPC sensitization. Treatment meaning: therapeutic diphenylcyclopropenone sensitization with weekly scalp DPC.

The TCR was taken from a woman in her fifties or sixties with alopecia areata. Some clones in this sample may be carry-over from other donors' samples. The genes are TRBV9 and TRBJ1-3; D is undetermined. The sample here was whole blood, taken in connection with sensitization to the hapten diphenylcyclopropenone (DPC). In DNA, the CDR3 is TGTGCCAGCAGCGTAGCTGGCGGAAACACCATATATTTT. Translated, it gives CASSVAGGNTIYF.